This T cell receptor beta chain was obtained from a study of memory CD4+ T cells and cytomegalovirus serostatus. Study in general: Donors were healthy Belgian adults, fewer than ten CMV seropositive and 20 to 25 seronegative. Overall study findings and caveats: CMV serostatus prediction reached median AUC about 0.95, or 0.9 with US-trained model. Each of 55 to 80 CMV-associated TCRbeta sequences occurred in one to five individuals.

The CDR3 has 15 amino acids. Germline-derived CDR1 and CDR2 are LNHNV and YYDKDF (reference sequence). The V segment lost 2 bases and the J segment 4 bases; nucleotides outside the gene matches: 3. A note on this clone: The antigen remains undetermined.

The protocol was immunoSEQ multiplex PCR, while the TCRdb copy is restricted to in-frame clones and leaves out a portion. The sample holds roughly 84,000 clones; 80% are singletons and the top ten take roughly 0.8%. The sort gate was single viable CD3+CD4+CD8-CD45RO+ cells for memory CD4+ T cells. CMV serostatus came from serum IgG against pp150, pp28, p38, p52. The sample taken for sequencing was memory CD4+ T cells from blood. The TCR was taken from an adult in good health and CMV-seronegative. The V call is TRBV15, the J call TRBJ1-5; 9 nucleotides line up with TRBD1. CDR3 in DNA: TGTGCCACCAGCAGAACCGGGACAGGGAATCAGCCCCAGCATTTT. This gives the protein CATSRTGTGNQPQHF.